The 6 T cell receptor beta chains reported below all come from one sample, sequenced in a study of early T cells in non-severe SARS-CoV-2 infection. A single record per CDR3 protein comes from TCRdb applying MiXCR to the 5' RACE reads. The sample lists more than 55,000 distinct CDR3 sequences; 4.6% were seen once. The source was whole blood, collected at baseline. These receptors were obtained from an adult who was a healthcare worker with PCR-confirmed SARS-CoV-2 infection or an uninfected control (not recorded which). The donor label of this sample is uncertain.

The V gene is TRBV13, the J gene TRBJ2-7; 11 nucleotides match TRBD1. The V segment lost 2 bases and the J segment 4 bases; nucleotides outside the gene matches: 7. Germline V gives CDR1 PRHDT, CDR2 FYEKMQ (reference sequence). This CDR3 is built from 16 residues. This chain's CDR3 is CASSLPLDRGRYEQYF. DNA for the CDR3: TGTGCCAGCAGCTTACCTCTGGACAGGGGGCGGTACGAGCAGTACTTC.

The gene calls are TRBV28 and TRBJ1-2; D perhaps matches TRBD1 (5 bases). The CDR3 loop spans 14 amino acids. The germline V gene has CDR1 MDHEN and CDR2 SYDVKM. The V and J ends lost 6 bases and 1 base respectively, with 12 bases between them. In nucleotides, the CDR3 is TGTGCCAGCAGCCCCGGGGCGGGTAACTATGGCTACACCTTC. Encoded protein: CASSPGAGNYGYTF.

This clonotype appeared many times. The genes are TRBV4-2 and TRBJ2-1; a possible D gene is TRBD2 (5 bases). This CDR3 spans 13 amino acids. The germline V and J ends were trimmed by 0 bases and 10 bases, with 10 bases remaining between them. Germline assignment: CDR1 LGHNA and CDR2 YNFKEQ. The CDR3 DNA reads TGTGCCAGCAGCCAAGATCTAGGAGGCGAGCAGTTCTTC. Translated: CASSQDLGGEQFF.

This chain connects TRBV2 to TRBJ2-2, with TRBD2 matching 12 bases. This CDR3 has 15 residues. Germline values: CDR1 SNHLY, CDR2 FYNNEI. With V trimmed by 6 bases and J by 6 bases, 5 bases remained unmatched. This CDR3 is CASSELAGGPGELFF. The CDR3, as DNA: TGTGCCAGCAGCGAGCTAGCGGGGGGGCCCGGGGAGCTGTTTTTT.

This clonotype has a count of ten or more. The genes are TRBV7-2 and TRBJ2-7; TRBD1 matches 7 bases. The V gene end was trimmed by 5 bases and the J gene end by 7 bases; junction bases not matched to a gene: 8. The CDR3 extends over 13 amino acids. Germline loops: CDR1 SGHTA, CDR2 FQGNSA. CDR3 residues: CASSGDSRIEQYF. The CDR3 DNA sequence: TGTGCCAGCAGCGGGGACAGTCGGATTGAGCAGTACTTC.

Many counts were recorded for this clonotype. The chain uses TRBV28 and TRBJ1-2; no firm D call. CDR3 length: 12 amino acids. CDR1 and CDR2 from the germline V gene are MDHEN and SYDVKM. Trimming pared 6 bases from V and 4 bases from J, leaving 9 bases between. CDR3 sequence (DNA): TGTGCCAGCAGCCCCGCGGCCTATGGCTACACCTTC. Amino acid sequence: CASSPAAYGYTF.